The source of this T cell receptor beta chain is a study of T cell responses to AZD1222 COVID-19 vaccine. Profiled with immunoSEQ multiplex PCR; TCRdb holds only in-frame clones, not every one. This table has some 110,000 clones, roughly 80% appearing once. This CDR3 region has 13 residues. Germline CDR1 is SNHLY and CDR2 is FYNNEI. V dropped 6 bases and J dropped 0 bases, with 9 bases sitting between them. The sample was peripheral blood, taken on day 0 of AZD1222 vaccination. The sequence derives from an adult in good health. V is TRBV2 and J is TRBJ2-7, with D perhaps TRBD1 (6 bases). Written as DNA, the CDR3 is TGTGCCAGCAGCAGACAGGCCTCCTACGAGCAGTACTTC. Translating gives CASSRQASYEQYF.